The rows below give T cell receptor beta chains drawn from one sample of a study of blood T cell repertoires in COVID-19. Sequencing was performed with immunoSEQ multiplex PCR; in TCRdb, only in-frame clones are kept and a portion is missing. The sample contains 60,000 or so clones, over 80% of which appear only once. Sample: peripheral blood. Every receptor here comes from a young man with COVID-19, enrolled during active disease. CDR3s include the opening cysteine and the closing phenylalanine or tryptophan. The D gene is left open where the match is weak. Size tells how often a clone was seen (once, few, many) or the class of an expanded clone, and some rows leave it out.

clone size	D gene	V gene	J gene	CDR3 DNA	CDR3 protein
-	-	TRBV12-3/TRBV12-4	TRBJ1-2	TGTGCCAGCACGGCAGGCTTCTATGGCTACACCTTC	CASTAGFYGYTF
-	-	TRBV6-4	TRBJ1-2	TGTGCCAGCACTGCGGGCTACTATGGCTACACCTTC	CASTAGYYGYTF
-	-	TRBV9	TRBJ1-1	TGTGCCAGCAGCACGCGGGACGGCCGTCCGGATGCTTTCTTT	CASSTRDGRPDAFF
-	-	TRBV5-4	TRBJ1-1	TGTGCCAGCAGCTTTTATTCGGCAGGGGACACTGAAGCTTTCTTT	CASSFYSAGDTEAFF
-	TRBD1	TRBV27	TRBJ2-7	TGTGCCAGCAGTTGGGACAGGGGGACCTACGAGCAGTACTTC	CASSWDRGTYEQYF
-	-	TRBV11-3	TRBJ2-3	TGTGCCAGCAGCTCTGGGACATTCGGCACAGATACGCAGTATTTT	CASSSGTFGTDTQYF
-	TRBD1	TRBV3-1/TRBV3-2	TRBJ1-2	TGTGCCAGCAGCCAAGGGATAGGGACAGTCTATGGCTACACCTTC	CASSQGIGTVYGYTF
-	-	TRBV7-9	TRBJ2-3	TGTGCCAGCAGCTTAGTAGGCACAGATACGCAGTATTTT	CASSLVGTDTQYF
-	TRBD2	TRBV30	TRBJ2-1	TGTGCCGGACAACTAGCGGGAGTAATAAAGAGCTCCTACAATGAGCAGTTCTTC	CAGQLAGVIKSSYNEQFF
few	-	TRBV9	TRBJ1-1	TGTGCCAGCAGCGTAGATACAGGCATGAACACTGAAGCTTTCTTT	CASSVDTGMNTEAFF
-	TRBD2	TRBV19	TRBJ2-3	TGTGCCAGTAGTATGGGGATACTAGCGGGGTCCACAGATACGCAGTATTTT	CASSMGILAGSTDTQYF
once	TRBD1	TRBV2	TRBJ1-5	TGTGCCAGCAGCCTGACAGGGATCTATCAGCCCCAGCATTTT	CASSLTGIYQPQHF
-	TRBD1	TRBV28	TRBJ1-3	TGTGCCAGCAGCTGGGGACAGGGGCCCGGAAACACCATATATTTT	CASSWGQGPGNTIYF
-	TRBD2	TRBV2	TRBJ2-7	TGTGCCAGCAGTGAGGCACTAGCGTGGGAGCAGTACTTC	CASSEALAWEQYF
-	TRBD1	TRBV5-6	TRBJ2-7	TGTGCCAGCAGCCCCGGGACAGCCTACGAGCAGTACTTC	CASSPGTAYEQYF
-	-	TRBV6-5	TRBJ1-2	TGTGCCAGCACCCATGACAGGCGTTTTGGCTACACCTTC	CASTHDRRFGYTF
few	-	TRBV3-1/TRBV3-2	TRBJ2-3	TGTGCCAGCAGCCAGACGACTGAGACAGATACGCAGTATTTT	CASSQTTETDTQYF
-	-	TRBV28	TRBJ1-4	TGTGCCAGCGGCAATAATGAAAAACTGTTTTTT	CASGNNEKLFF
-	TRBD2	TRBV9	TRBJ2-7	TGTGCCAGCAGCGTAGCCGCACTAGCGGACCGCTACGAGCAGTACTTC	CASSVAALADRYEQYF
-	TRBD1	TRBV5-1	TRBJ2-7	TGCGCCAGCAGCACCGAGACAGGGGGCGCGCACGAGCAGTACTTC	CASSTETGGAHEQYF
-	-	TRBV4-1	TRBJ2-3	TGCGCCAGCAGCCAAGAAGGGGAAGGTCCCCACACAGATACGCAGTATTTT	CASSQEGEGPHTDTQYF
-	TRBD1	TRBV10-2	TRBJ1-1	TGCGCCAGCAGTGAGTCGACACTGGCAGGGGGCGAAACTGGGAACACTGAAGCTTTCTTT	CASSESTLAGGETGNTEAFF
-	TRBD2	TRBV15	TRBJ2-3	TGTGCCACCAGCGCAAGCCCCTCACGCGGGAGCCATACGCAGTATTTT	CATSASPSRGSHTQYF
-	TRBD1	TRBV9	TRBJ1-1	TGTGCCAGCAGCGTAGATGAGGGGGCCAACACTGAAGCTTTCTTT	CASSVDEGANTEAFF
once	-	TRBV19	TRBJ1-1	TGTGCCAGTACCGGCGACAGGCGGAACACTGAAGCTTTCTTT	CASTGDRRNTEAFF
-	TRBD2	TRBV5-1	TRBJ2-5	TGCGCCAGCAGCTTGGAGGCACTAGCGGGAACGGAGACCCAGTACTTC	CASSLEALAGTETQYF